Listed here are 16 T cell receptor beta chains from one sample, sequenced in a study of blood T cell repertoires in COVID-19. This table comes from immunoSEQ multiplex PCR, and its TCRdb copy is limited to in-frame clones, with some not included. The sample holds roughly 220,000 clones, 88% seen once. The sample was PBMCs or T cells enriched from blood (not recorded which). All receptors come from a woman aged 45-59 years with acute COVID-19.

The chain is built from TRBV28 and TRBJ2-2; D may be TRBD2 (6 bases). The CDR3 sequence is 13 residues long. With 6 bases removed from V and 5 bases from J, the gap between germline ends came to 10 bases. Germline V gene sequence: CDR1 MDHEN, CDR2 SYDVKM. This CDR3 reads CASSKRGTGELFF. CDR3 in DNA: TGTGCCAGCAGCAAACGGGGGACCGGGGAGCTGTTTTTT.

This chain links TRBV24-1 with TRBJ2-1; 7 bases match TRBD2. The CDR3 is made up of 16 amino acids. V lost 4 bases and J lost 9; bases outside the gene matches: 14. The V gene's germline CDR1 is KGHDR and CDR2 SFDVKD. CDR3 sequence: CATSDYREALISEQFF. The DNA of the CDR3 is TGTGCCACCAGTGACTATCGGGAGGCCCTTATAAGTGAGCAGTTCTTC.

This rearrangement joins TRBV27 to TRBJ1-5; a possible D gene is TRBD1 (6 bases). Trimming took 5 bases from V and 6 from J, leaving 14 bases between them. Germline CDR1 reads MNHEY; CDR2 reads SMNVEV (reference sequence). The CDR3 contains 14 residues. CDR3 sequence reads: CASSPQGRRQPQHF. CDR3 bases: TGTGCCAGCAGTCCACAGGGTCGCCGTCAGCCCCAGCATTTT.

The chain employs TRBV5-6 and TRBJ2-5; 8 positions agree with TRBD2. The junction had 3 bases not matched to a gene; V was cut back by 3 bases and J by 2 bases. This CDR3 has 14 residues. CDR1 is SGHDT, CDR2 YYEEEE, per germline. This CDR3 is CASSSGTRQETQYF. DNA for the CDR3: TGTGCCAGCAGCTCCGGGACTAGACAAGAGACCCAGTACTTC.

V gene TRBV2 combines with J gene TRBJ2-1, with TRBD2 matching 10 bases. The CDR3 has 16 amino acids. J was trimmed by 4 bases and V by 8 bases; bases with no gene match: 11. Germline V gene lookup returns CDR1 SNHLY and CDR2 FYNNEI. The CDR3 reads CASLEDEREGYNEQFF. The DNA of the CDR3 is TGTGCCAGCCTCGAGGACGAGCGGGAGGGTTACAATGAGCAGTTCTTC.

This clone was recorded once. This chain links TRBV11-2 with TRBJ2-5; 7 nucleotides line up with TRBD1. Trimming removed 1 base from V and 5 bases from J; junction bases left unmatched: 4. The CDR3 contains 14 residues. Germline loops: CDR1 SGHAT, CDR2 FQNNGV. The CDR3 loop reads CASSLGQGGETQYF. The CDR3 DNA reads as TGTGCCAGCAGCTTAGGACAGGGTGGGGAGACCCAGTACTTC.

This chain uses TRBV29-1 with TRBJ2-1, with a weak D call TRBD2 (5 bases). Per germline, CDR1 SQVTM and CDR2 ANQGSEA. This CDR3 region has 10 residues. Trimming removed 7 bases at V and 9 bases at J, with 10 bases between. CDR3 sequence: CSAQAVEQFF. In nucleotides, the CDR3 is TGCAGCGCCCAAGCGGTTGAGCAGTTCTTC.

This chain uses TRBV6-5 with TRBJ1-2; 9 bases align to TRBD1. The V and J ends lost 5 bases and 8 bases, in that order; junction bases with no gene match: 12. This CDR3 spans 15 amino acids. Germline V gene lookup returns CDR1 MNHEY and CDR2 SVGAGI. CDR3 DNA sequence: TGTGCCAGCAGTCCGGGACAGGGCAAGCCTGTGGGCTACACCTTC. This translates into CASSPGQGKPVGYTF.

CDR3 sequence: CASSPGGDTQYF. The CDR3 bases are TGTGCCAGCAGCCCGGGGGGAGATACGCAGTATTTT. V usage is TRBV7-9 and J usage is TRBJ2-3; 7 bases map to TRBD2. Germline lookup yields CDR1 SEHNR and CDR2 FQNEAQ (reference sequence). Trimming took 5 bases from V and 5 from J; bases not matched to a gene: 1. This CDR3 contains 12 residues.

V gene TRBV19 combines with J gene TRBJ1-1; 12 bases line up with TRBD1. Germline CDR1 reads LNHDA; CDR2 reads SQIVND (reference sequence). Trimming at V came to 3 bases and at J to 4 bases, leaving 3 bases not matched to a gene. This CDR3 region has 15 residues. The DNA for the CDR3 is TGTGCCAGTAGTATTGGGACAGGGGGCTCCACTGAAGCTTTCTTT. Protein product: CASSIGTGGSTEAFF.

This chain connects TRBV4-1 to TRBJ1-1; D may be TRBD1 (5 bases). The CDR3 is 15 amino acids. V gave up 1 base and J gave up 7 bases, with 16 bases separating them. Germline lookup yields CDR1 MGHRA and CDR2 YSYEKL. The CDR3 here is CASSQVGGGSNEAFF. The CDR3 DNA is TGCGCCAGCAGCCAAGTGGGGGGTGGGAGTAATGAAGCTTTCTTT.

CDR3 sequence reads: CASSVGTGYGYTF. For the CDR3, the DNA is TGTGCCAGCAGTGTAGGGACAGGCTATGGCTACACCTTC. The rearrangement links TRBV7-3 to TRBJ1-2, with 8 bases lining up with TRBD1. The CDR3 totals 13 residues. The junction had 4 bases not matched to a gene; V was cut back by 6 bases and J by 4 bases. Germline assignment: CDR1 SGHTA and CDR2 FQGTGA.

The chain carries TRBV3-1 (or the pseudogene TRBV3-2) and TRBJ1-3, with TRBD1 identical over 7 bases. From germline, CDR1 is LGHDT and CDR2 YNNKEL (reference sequence). J gave up 0 bases and V 4 bases, and 3 bases lay outside the gene matches. The CDR3 runs 15 residues. The chain's CDR3 is CASSRGTASGNTIYF. CDR3 bases: TGTGCCAGCAGCCGGGGGACAGCCTCTGGAAACACCATATATTTT.

This clone was detected only once. This sequence joins TRBV5-6 and TRBJ2-2, with D tentatively TRBD1 (6 bases). The CDR3 loop spans 15 amino acids. Trimming stripped 7 bases from V and 2 bases from J, with 15 bases between. Germline values: CDR1 SGHDT, CDR2 YYEEEE. CDR3 bases: TGTGCCAGCTGTCAGGGGACGAGTAACACCGGGGAGCTGTTTTTT. This translates into CASCQGTSNTGELFF. Based on the CDR3 plus reference TRBV5-6 and TRBJ2-2, the full variable domain is DAGVTQSPTHLIKTRGQQVTLRCSPKSGHDTVSWYQQALGQGPQFIFQYYEEEERQRGNFPDRFSGHQFPNYSSELNVNALLLGDSALYLCASCQGTSNTGELFFGEGSRLTVL.

The V and J genes are TRBV18 and TRBJ2-1, with a tentative D call TRBD1 (6 bases). The CDR3 contains 17 residues. Germline V lookup: CDR1 KGHSH, CDR2 LQKENI. The V end was cut by 2 bases, the J end by 2 bases, with 16 bases between. This CDR3 reads CASSPRTAGSPYNEQFF. In nucleotides, the CDR3 is TGTGCCAGCTCACCAAGGACAGCTGGAAGTCCCTACAATGAGCAGTTCTTC. The full variable domain, its missing parts supplied by reference TRBV18 and TRBJ2-1, is NAGVMQNPRHLVRRRGQEARLRCSPMKGHSHVYWYRQLPEEGLKFMVYLQKENIIDESGMPKERFSAEFPKEGPSILRIQQVVRGDSAAYFCASSPRTAGSPYNEQFFGPGTRLTVL.

The rearrangement links TRBV7-2 to TRBJ1-1; 8 bases agree with TRBD1. This CDR3 region has 13 residues. V dropped 4 bases and J dropped 3; count of bases not matched to a gene: 1. Germline CDR1 reads SGHTA; CDR2 reads FQGNSA. The CDR3 spells CASSSQGDTEAFF. The CDR3 region has the DNA TGTGCCAGCAGCTCACAGGGGGACACTGAAGCTTTCTTT.